This T cell receptor (beta chain) derives from a study of T cells in Graves' hyperthyroidism and ophthalmopathy. Across the whole study: Peripheral blood was acquired at first diagnosis, ahead of any therapy whatsoever. Overall study results and limits: Ophthalmopathy, as predicted by the model, came a median roughly 6.5 months after the prediction.

V shed 3 bases and J shed 8 bases, with 10 bases lying between them. Per germline, CDR1 SEHNR and CDR2 FQNEAQ (reference sequence). The CDR3 consists of 12 residues. Uncontrolled infection, other autoimmune disease, pregnancy or lactation excluded patients. This clonotype has a handful of counts. Its antigen is unidentified. Researchers amplified the TCR beta CDR3 regions from RNA transcripts. The HTBI primer set served for first-round RT-PCR of the TCR CDR3. TCRdb reprocessed the multiplex PCR reads with MiXCR, giving one entry per CDR3 protein. The sample shows around 700,000 distinct CDR3 sequences, around a sixth of them seen only once.

The sample consisted of blood. V and J are TRBV7-9 and TRBJ1-2; unclear D gene. This TCR was recovered from a woman aged 50 to 60 with Graves' hyperthyroidism that later progressed to Graves' ophthalmopathy. CDR3 residues: CASSFVSGGYTF. The DNA of the CDR3 is TGTGCCAGCAGCTTTGTCTCCGGCGGCTACACCTTC.